Each of the 28 T cell receptor beta chains below was sequenced from the same sample in a study of blood T cell repertoires in COVID-19 (TCRdb year 2020). The library came from the immunoSEQ multiplex PCR assay. Imported from immuneACCESS, the table was reduced by TCRdb to in-frame sequences with V and J called. These copies leave out some clones; in studies compared against another copy, an unresolved V gene accounts for under half, and the cause of the remainder is not known. The table for this sample lists a few hundred thousand clones; 88% of them were counted only once. The ten largest clonotypes hold about 4.1% of the sample. Sequenced input: peripheral blood. The receptors shown here come from a man aged 60-69 years who had recovered from COVID-19.

The chain combines TRBV19 with TRBJ1-4; D gene uncertain. V lost 8 bases, J lost 7 bases, and 11 bases lay in between. This CDR3 has 12 residues. CDR1 and CDR2 (germline): LNHDA, SQIVND (reference sequence). The CDR3 is CASSIFGEKLFF. CDR3 coding DNA: TGTGCCAGTTCCATATTCGGTGAAAAACTGTTTTTT.

This clone was seen more than once but under ten times. The chain employs TRBV7-6 and TRBJ1-2, with D unclear. The CDR3 has 14 amino acids. Germline lookup yields CDR1 SGHVS and CDR2 FNYEAQ. V lost 5 bases and J lost 12, with 22 bases in between. CDR3 in DNA: TGTGCCAGCAGCCCCTATATGGTCCAGGAACCGAACACCTTC. Its protein product is CASSPYMVQEPNTF.

The V call is TRBV9, the J call TRBJ1-1; 9 nucleotides agree with TRBD1. V trimming: 4 bases; J trimming: 6 bases; junction bases outside the gene matches: 7. Germline-derived CDR1 and CDR2 are SGDLS and YYNGEE. The CDR3 is made up of 14 amino acids. Written as DNA, the CDR3 is TGTGCCAGCAGCTTTGGGACAGGGAGGGCTGAAGCTTTCTTT. As protein: CASSFGTGRAEAFF.

A single count supports this clone. This chain joins TRBV25-1 and TRBJ2-2, with 11 bases lining up with TRBD2. Germline V gene lookup returns CDR1 MGHDK and CDR2 SYGVNS. The CDR3 runs to 16 residues. V trimming: 3 bases; J trimming: 6 bases; junction bases outside the gene matches: 6. The CDR3 protein is CASSDGLAGGPGELFF. The CDR3 DNA is TGTGCCAGCAGTGACGGGCTAGCGGGGGGCCCCGGGGAGCTGTTTTTT.

Written as DNA, the CDR3 is TGTGCCAGCAGCTCGCCAAATCTTGGACGGGGGGAGTGGGTCTACGAGCAGTACTTC. The encoded protein is CASSSPNLGRGEWVYEQYF. This chain connects TRBV7-9 to TRBJ2-7; the match to TRBD2 covers 7 bases. CDR3 length: 19 amino acids. Germline values: CDR1 SEHNR, CDR2 FQNEAQ (reference sequence). V lost 4 bases and J lost 3; bases outside the gene matches: 21.

This clone showed up just a few times. One end of the junction fails to match germline, which may point to a read error. The J gene is TRBJ1-2, the V gene TRBV3-1 (or the pseudogene TRBV3-2), with a possible D match to TRBD1 (5 bases). The CDR3 is 14 residues long. Germline CDR1 is LGHDT and CDR2 is YNNKEL (reference sequence). The CDR3 DNA is TGTGCCAGCAACCAACGCGGGGGAGGGGAAGGCTACACCTTC. Its protein product is CASNQRGGGEGYTF.

The chain couples TRBV19 to TRBJ1-1; D is perhaps TRBD1 (5 bases). Germline values: CDR1 LNHDA, CDR2 SQIVND (reference sequence). CDR3 length: 12 residues. The V end was cut by 5 bases, the J end by 3 bases, with 7 bases between. Here the CDR3 reads CASSAGYTEAFF. In nucleotides, the CDR3 is TGTGCCAGTAGTGCAGGGTACACTGAAGCTTTCTTT.

This chain connects TRBV6-4 to TRBJ2-2, with D unresolved. The ends were cut back, 6 bases at V and 5 bases at J, with 7 bases in the middle. The CDR3 runs 12 residues. Germline assignment: CDR1 MRHNA and CDR2 SNTAGT. The CDR3 is CASSGVTGELFF. The CDR3 DNA reads TGTGCCAGCAGCGGAGTGACCGGGGAGCTGTTTTTT.

This chain uses TRBV10-3 with TRBJ2-1, with D possibly being TRBD1 (6 bases). The CDR3 is 12 amino acids. V dropped 4 bases and J dropped 7 bases, with 8 bases sitting between them. The germline CDR1 and CDR2 sequences are ENHRY and SYGVKD. CDR3 sequence (DNA): TGTGCCATCAGTGGAGGGGGAAATGAGCAGTTCTTC. Residues: CAISGGGNEQFF.

This clone was picked up a small number of times. This CDR3 is also generated by other DNA sequences in the sample. The chain couples TRBV19 to TRBJ1-6; 7 nucleotides agree with TRBD1. CDR1 and CDR2 (germline): LNHDA, SQIVND (reference sequence). CDR3 size: 14 residues. The V and J ends lost 4 bases and 10 bases, in that order; junction bases with no gene match: 7. CDR3 coding DNA: TGTGCCAGTAGTACTGACAGGGTGAACTCACCCCTCCACTTT. Translated: CASSTDRVNSPLHF.

The V and J genes are TRBV7-8 and TRBJ1-1, with 7 bases aligning to TRBD1. CDR3 length equals 18 residues. Germline CDR1 and CDR2: SGHVS and FQNEAQ. Losses at the gene ends were 5 bases for V and 11 bases for J; bases not matched to a gene: 26. The CDR3 reads CASSPQPRTGHKPGTAFF. DNA of the CDR3: TGTGCCAGCAGCCCCCAGCCCCGGACAGGCCATAAACCGGGGACGGCTTTCTTT.

This chain joins TRBV4-2 and TRBJ2-2, with D maybe TRBD1 (8 bases). Germline V gene lookup returns CDR1 LGHNA and CDR2 YNFKEQ. V was clipped by 4 bases and J by 2 bases, with 14 bases between them. The CDR3 is 16 amino acids. This chain's CDR3 is CASSRQGRGNTGELFF. In DNA, the CDR3 is TGTGCCAGCAGCCGACAGGGGAGGGGCAACACCGGGGAGCTGTTTTTT.

The V call is TRBV5-6, the J call TRBJ1-4; tentatively, D is TRBD1 (5 bases). The germline V and J ends were trimmed by 1 base and 8 bases, with 12 bases remaining between them. This CDR3 has 14 amino acids. CDR1 is SGHDT and CDR2 is YYEEEE in the germline V gene. As DNA, the CDR3 is TGTGCCAGCAGCTTGTTGGGGCCGAGGGAAAAACTGTTTTTT. This translates into CASSLLGPREKLFF.

The rearrangement links TRBV15 to TRBJ2-2, with a possible D match to TRBD2 (6 bases). The CDR3 runs 12 residues. The germline V gene has CDR1 LNHNV and CDR2 YYDKDF (reference sequence). V was trimmed by 7 bases and J by 5 bases, leaving 8 bases between them. Here the CDR3 reads CATMGTTGELFF. As DNA, the CDR3 is TGTGCCACCATGGGGACTACCGGGGAGCTGTTTTTT.

This clone was detected only once. The chain employs TRBV21-1 and TRBJ2-4; TRBD1 is the table's D call and was not checked against the DNA. TRBV21-1 is an annotated pseudogene. The CDR3 sequence is 14 residues long. This CDR3 is CARIGGLSKNIQYF. The CDR3 DNA follows: TGTGCCAGGATAGGGGGCTTATCCAAAAACATTCAGTACTTC.

In its sample, this clone was seen a few times. This chain joins TRBV21-1 and TRBJ2-3; the D call in the table, TRBD2, was not verified against the DNA. TRBV21-1 is a recognized pseudogene. The CDR3 runs 16 residues. This chain's CDR3 is CASSKARGWNTDTQYF. The CDR3, as DNA: TGTGCCAGCAGCAAAGCGCGGGGTTGGAACACAGATACGCAGTATTTT.

The table lists this clone with a count of one. The chain is built from TRBV14 and TRBJ1-4, with 7 nucleotides matching TRBD1. The trim removed 4 bases at V and 5 bases at J, leaving 7 bases unmatched. Germline CDR1 and CDR2: SGHDN and FVKESK. This CDR3 is 15 amino acids long. The CDR3 sequence is CASSRGTERNEKLFF. In nucleotides, the CDR3 is TGTGCCAGCAGCCGCGGGACAGAGCGAAATGAAAAACTGTTTTTT.

The rearrangement links TRBV21-1 to TRBJ1-1; the table's D call of TRBD1 was not tested on the DNA. TRBV21-1 is flagged as a pseudogene. The CDR3 loop spans 15 amino acids. CDR3 protein: CASSNRQLRISEAFF. The CDR3 coding sequence is TGTGCCAGCAGCAACCGACAGTTACGAATCAGTGAAGCTTTCTTT.

This sequence joins TRBV11-2 and TRBJ1-5; perhaps TRBD1 as D (6 bases). This CDR3 spans 13 amino acids. V lost 1 base and J 5 bases, leaving 6 bases between the germline ends. Per the germline V gene, CDR1 is SGHAT and CDR2 is FQNNGV. The CDR3 sequence is CASSLAGDQPQHF. In nucleotides, the CDR3 is TGTGCCAGCAGCTTAGCAGGGGATCAGCCCCAGCATTTT.

J is TRBJ1-1 and V is TRBV5-5; D perhaps matches TRBD1 (6 bases). The CDR3 has 14 residues. Germline CDR1 and CDR2: SGHKS and YYEKEE (reference sequence). V lost 4 bases and J lost 3, with 13 bases in between. This CDR3 is CASSRRDTDTEAFF. The CDR3 DNA reads TGTGCCAGCAGCCGCCGGGACACTGACACTGAAGCTTTCTTT.

V gene TRBV5-6 combines with J gene TRBJ1-1, with D unresolved. The CDR3 totals 14 residues. Germline CDR1 SGHDT, CDR2 YYEEEE. V was pared by 2 bases and J by 0 bases, with 8 bases between. Written as DNA, the CDR3 is TGTGCCAGCAGCTTCAACAGAATGAACACTGAAGCTTTCTTT. It specifies CASSFNRMNTEAFF.

CDR3 in DNA: TGTGCCAGCAGCCCAACAGGGGGCGGCTCACCCCTCCACTTT. This sequence encodes CASSPTGGGSPLHF. The chain employs TRBV7-2 and TRBJ1-6; 9 bases match TRBD1. The CDR3 runs to 14 residues. Per the germline V gene, CDR1 is SGHTA and CDR2 is FQGNSA. The V segment lost 5 bases and the J segment 10 bases; nucleotides outside the gene matches: 6. The full variable domain, its missing parts supplied by reference TRBV7-2 and TRBJ1-6, is GAGVSQSPSNKVTEKGKDVELRCDPISGHTALYWYRQSLGQGLEFLIYFQGNSAPDKSGLPSDRFSAERTGGSVSTLTIQRTQQEDSAVYLCASSPTGGGSPLHFGNGTRLTVT.

This chain links TRBV3-1 (or the pseudogene TRBV3-2) with TRBJ1-5, with D perhaps matching TRBD1 (5 bases). Per the germline V gene, CDR1 is LGHDT and CDR2 is YNNKEL (reference sequence). Trimming cost V 8 bases and J 1 base, with 18 bases left between them. The CDR3 is 16 residues long. The CDR3 sequence is CASCIRGGRSNQPQHF. The CDR3 DNA reads TGTGCCAGCTGTATTAGGGGAGGGCGGAGCAATCAGCCCCAGCATTTT.

The genes are TRBV4-2 and TRBJ2-5, with TRBD2 matching over 8 bases. CDR1 is LGHNA and CDR2 is YNFKEQ in the germline V gene. J gave up 1 base and V 0 bases, and 1 base lay outside the gene matches. This CDR3 has 15 amino acids. The CDR3 region is CASSQDTSGQETQYF. CDR3 sequence (DNA): TGTGCCAGCAGCCAAGACACTAGCGGCCAAGAGACCCAGTACTTC.

The chain carries TRBV4-2 and TRBJ1-2; a weak D match, TRBD1 (5 bases). V dropped 0 bases and J dropped 2 bases, with 13 bases sitting between them. This CDR3 is 16 amino acids long. Germline CDR1 LGHNA, CDR2 YNFKEQ. The CDR3 loop reads CASSQEGGGDNYGYTF. The CDR3 DNA sequence: TGTGCCAGCAGCCAAGAGGGAGGAGGGGACAACTATGGCTACACCTTC.

CDR3 loop: CASSQDTGSPDTQYF. The CDR3 DNA reads TGTGCCAGCAGCCAAGATACGGGTTCCCCAGATACGCAGTATTTT. J is TRBJ2-3 and V is TRBV3-1 (or the pseudogene TRBV3-2); D remains unclear. The germline gives CDR1 LGHDT, CDR2 YNNKEL (reference sequence). The germline V and J ends were trimmed by 0 bases and 4 bases, with 11 bases remaining between them. The CDR3 length is 15 residues.

The V gene is TRBV19, the J gene TRBJ2-3, with D unclear. The CDR3 runs 14 residues. Germline CDR1 and CDR2: LNHDA and SQIVND (reference sequence). Trimming pared 0 bases from V and 2 bases from J, leaving 6 bases between. CDR3: CASSIDQATDTQYF. The CDR3 coding sequence is TGTGCCAGTAGTATAGACCAGGCCACAGATACGCAGTATTTT.

This clone was seen a single time. The rearrangement uses TRBV15 and TRBJ2-5; 9 bases line up with TRBD2. CDR1 is LNHNV and CDR2 is YYDKDF in the germline V gene (reference sequence). V was clipped by 2 bases and J by 5 bases; unmatched bases: 9. This CDR3 spans 16 amino acids. In DNA, the CDR3 is TGTGCCACCAGCAGACTCAGGACTAGCGAGGGGGAGACCCAGTACTTC. Amino acid sequence: CATSRLRTSEGETQYF.